The TCR beta chain described here comes from a study of T cells in Graves' hyperthyroidism and ophthalmopathy. TCR beta CDR3 region amplification was performed from RNA transcripts. The HTBI primer set drove a first-round RT-PCR of the TCR CDR3. TCRdb itself ran the multiplex PCR reads through MiXCR, one entry per CDR3 protein. This sample has about 560,000 distinct CDR3 sequences; less than 15% occur once, and the top ten carry around 13%. The CDR3 is 11 amino acids. With 6 bases removed from V and 9 bases from J, the gap between germline ends came to 11 bases. CDR1 is GTSNPN, CDR2 SVGIG, per germline (reference sequence). Patients aged 18 to 65 with hyperthyroidism were newly diagnosed, with duration under 2 months.

The rearrangement links TRBV30 to TRBJ1-4; D remains ambiguous. Sequenced material: blood. The TCR was taken from a woman in her forties with Graves' hyperthyroidism. The CDR3 here is CACGPEKKLFF. The CDR3 DNA reads as TGTGCCTGCGGACCTGAGAAAAAACTGTTTTTT.